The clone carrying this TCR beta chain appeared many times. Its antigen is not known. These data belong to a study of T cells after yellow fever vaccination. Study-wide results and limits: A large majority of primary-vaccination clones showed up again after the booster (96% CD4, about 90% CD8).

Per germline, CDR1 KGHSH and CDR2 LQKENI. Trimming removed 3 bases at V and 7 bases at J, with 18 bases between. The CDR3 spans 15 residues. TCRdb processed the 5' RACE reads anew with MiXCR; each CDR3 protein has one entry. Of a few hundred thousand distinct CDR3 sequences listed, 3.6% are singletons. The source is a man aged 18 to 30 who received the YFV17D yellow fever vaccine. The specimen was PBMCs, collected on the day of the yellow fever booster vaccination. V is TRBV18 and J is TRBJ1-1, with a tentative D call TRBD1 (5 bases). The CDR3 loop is CASSPISGVGGEAFF. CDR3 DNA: TGTGCCAGCTCACCCATTTCCGGCGTCGGGGGTGAAGCTTTCTTT.